Following are 25 T cell receptor beta chains from one sample sequenced in a study of blood T cells in healthy people across ages. Together with a sample-barcoded 5' primer, a J-beta primer mix was included in a second PCR lasting about 7 to 12 cycles. TCRdb re-derived calls from the 5' RACE reads in MiXCR, one entry per CDR3 protein. Among 550,000 to 750,000 distinct CDR3 sequences, approximately 21% were seen once, and the ten largest hold roughly 3.6%. Material: blood. These receptors originate from a man aged 65-85 years in good health.

This clonotype was seen a few times. The chain carries TRBV24-1 and TRBJ1-5; TRBD1 agrees at 8 bases. Germline V lookup: CDR1 KGHDR, CDR2 SFDVKD. Unmatched junction bases numbered 5, after V lost 1 base and J lost 4 bases. The CDR3 spans 16 residues. CDR3 bases: TGTGCCACCAGTGATTTTGGACAGGGAGATAATCAGCCCCAGCATTTT. This codes for CATSDFGQGDNQPQHF.

The V call is TRBV6-6, the J call TRBJ2-3; D possibly corresponds to TRBD2 (6 bases). In germline, CDR1 is MNHNY, CDR2 SVGAGI (reference sequence). The CDR3 is made up of 14 amino acids. V was trimmed by 2 bases and J by 4 bases, leaving 10 bases between them. CDR3 protein: CASSYGDSSDTQYF. In DNA form, the CDR3 reads TGTGCCAGCAGTTACGGGGACTCGTCAGATACGCAGTATTTT.

Remarks on this clonotype: The conserved phenylalanine or tryptophan normally closing the CDR3 is absent here, so this likely arose from a read error. The chain joins TRBV7-9 to TRBJ2-5; no firm D call. The CDR3 has 11 residues. The germline CDR1 and CDR2 sequences are SEHNR and FQNEAQ (reference sequence). The CDR3 is CAMVYQETQYL. CDR3 nucleotide sequence: TGTGCGATGGTGTACCAAGAGACCCAGTACCTC.

This clonotype turned up a few times. The chain joins TRBV25-1 to TRBJ2-5; D not resolved. The DNA end lines up better with TRBJ2-7; the J call may be wrong. The length of the CDR3 is 16 residues. The germline V gene encodes CDR1 MGHDK and CDR2 SYGVNS. The CDR3: CASSESSGLSSYEQYF. The CDR3 DNA is TGTGCCAGCAGTGAATCGTCAGGCCTTAGCTCCTACGAGCAGTACTTC.

This clonotype showed up many times. The chain is built from TRBV12-3 or TRBV12-4 and TRBJ2-5, with D possibly TRBD2 on 5 matching bases. The CDR3 totals 13 residues. V shed 9 bases and J shed 7 bases, with 18 bases lying between them. The CDR3 sequence is CASRARGIGTQYF. The CDR3 nucleotides read TGTGCCAGTAGAGCCCGAGGGATTGGGACCCAGTACTTC.

This clonotype was detected many times. The chain couples TRBV18 to TRBJ2-1; 9 bases match TRBD2. V lost 0 bases to trimming and J lost 8 bases; unmatched junction nucleotides: 14. CDR3 length equals 18 residues. The germline CDR1 and CDR2 sequences are KGHSH and LQKENI. CDR3 loop: CASSPPVGGLAGLDEQFF. Here the CDR3 DNA reads TGTGCCAGCTCACCACCGGTTGGGGGGCTAGCGGGATTGGATGAGCAGTTCTTC.

This clonotype was picked up a small number of times. The chain links TRBV6-5 to TRBJ2-3; TRBD1 agrees at 7 bases. The CDR3 is 14 amino acids. CDR1 is MNHEY and CDR2 is SVGAGI in the germline V gene. V was clipped by 6 bases and J by 6 bases; unmatched bases: 9. The CDR3: CASSNRGSFDTQYF. As DNA, the CDR3 is TGTGCCAGCAGCAACAGGGGTAGTTTCGATACGCAGTATTTT.

This clonotype was seen a few times. The rearrangement links TRBV5-1 to TRBJ2-1; D gene unclear. The CDR3 spans 15 residues. The V gene lost 4 bases and the J gene lost 0 bases, with 11 bases spanning the gap. The germline V gene has CDR1 SGHRS and CDR2 YFSETQ. CDR3: CASSRSDTSYNEQFF. CDR3 bases: TGCGCCAGCAGCAGATCGGATACCTCCTACAATGAGCAGTTCTTC.

The chain is built from TRBV29-1 and TRBJ2-3; TRBD2 is a possible D gene (6 bases). In germline, CDR1 is SQVTM, CDR2 ANQGSEA. The CDR3 is 14 amino acids. Trimming left V 7 bases short and J 5 bases short, with 19 bases between. CDR3 loop: CSADIGGGGDTQYF. For the CDR3, the DNA is TGCAGCGCTGACATCGGGGGAGGTGGAGATACGCAGTATTTT.

The rearrangement joins TRBV7-2 to TRBJ2-1; D unresolved. Trimming cost V 1 base and J 6 bases, with 7 bases left between them. The CDR3 length is 13 residues. The germline CDR1 and CDR2 sequences are SGHTA and FQGNSA. The CDR3 loop is CASSLGFVNEQFF. The DNA for the CDR3 is TGTGCCAGCAGCTTAGGGTTTGTCAATGAGCAGTTCTTC. The full variable domain, in which reference TRBV7-2 and TRBJ2-1 provide the parts outside the CDR3, is GAGVSQSPSNKVTEKGKDVELRCDPISGHTALYWYRQSLGQGLEFLIYFQGNSAPDKSGLPSDRFSAERTGGSVSTLTIQRTQQEDSAVYLCASSLGFVNEQFFGPGTRLTVL.

This clonotype has only a few counts. V usage is TRBV20-1 and J usage is TRBJ2-5; TRBD2 matches 12 bases. J lost 2 bases, V lost 3 bases, and 1 base had no gene match. The CDR3 contains 14 residues. In germline, CDR1 is DFQATT, CDR2 SNEGSKA (reference sequence). The CDR3 coding sequence is TGCAGTGCTAGGACTAGCGGGGGTCAAGAGACCCAGTACTTC. Its translation: CSARTSGGQETQYF.

This clonotype was counted only a few times. The rearrangement joins TRBV7-2 to TRBJ2-7; D remains ambiguous. CDR1 is SGHTA, CDR2 FQGNSA, per germline. V lost 5 bases and J lost 6, with 14 bases in between. There are 13 residues in the CDR3. The CDR3 sequence: CASSPVTGGEQYF. CDR3 DNA: TGTGCCAGCAGCCCCGTTACTGGCGGCGAGCAGTACTTC.

The chain recombines TRBV25-1 with TRBJ1-4; 7 positions agree with TRBD1. Germline trimming cut 3 bases from V and 0 bases from J; bases unmatched to any gene: 1. Looked up from germline, CDR1 is MGHDK and CDR2 is SYGVNS. This CDR3 has 15 amino acids. CDR3 protein: CASSDQGATNEKLFF. CDR3 nucleotide sequence: TGTGCCAGCAGTGACCAGGGGGCAACTAATGAAAAACTGTTTTTT.

This clonotype was counted between two and nine times. V is TRBV3-1 and J is TRBJ1-2; tentatively, D is TRBD1 (6 bases). This CDR3 has 12 residues. The V gene lost 0 bases and the J gene lost 8 bases, with 7 bases spanning the gap. The germline CDR1 and CDR2 sequences are LGHDT and YNNKEL (reference sequence). The CDR3 loop reads CASSQDQGGYTF. CDR3 nucleotide sequence: TGTGCCAGCAGCCAAGATCAGGGGGGCTACACCTTC.

The rearrangement uses TRBV20-1 and TRBJ2-3, with a possible D match to TRBD1 (5 bases). The CDR3 extends over 14 amino acids. Germline values: CDR1 DFQATT, CDR2 SNEGSKA (reference sequence). Trimming cost V 0 bases and J 4 bases, with 11 bases left between them. The CDR3 DNA follows: TGCAGTGCTAGAGATCCTAGGGGTGCAGATACGCAGTATTTT. This encodes CSARDPRGADTQYF.

Concerning this clonotype: Given the absence of the conserved phenylalanine or tryptophan at the CDR3 end, a read error is likely. J is TRBJ1-1 and V is TRBV11-2; the match to TRBD1 covers 7 bases. The CDR3 runs 15 residues. The V gene's germline CDR1 is SGHAT and CDR2 FQNNGV. The junction had 11 bases not matched to a gene; V was cut back by 5 bases and J by 5 bases. This chain's CDR3 is CASSHHYRGLTEAFS. DNA of the CDR3: TGTGCCAGCAGCCACCACTACAGGGGTCTTACTGAAGCTTTCTCT.

Only a few counts were recorded for this clonotype. The chain employs TRBV29-1 and TRBJ2-7; D gene ambiguous. Trimming left V 4 bases short and J 2 bases short, with 12 bases between. Germline V gene lookup returns CDR1 SQVTM and CDR2 ANQGSEA. The CDR3 is 13 amino acids. CDR3 residues: CSVVVIQTYEQYF. For the CDR3, the DNA is TGCAGCGTTGTGGTTATTCAGACCTACGAGCAGTACTTC.

This clonotype was observed a few times. The genes are TRBV6-1 and TRBJ2-4; D might be TRBD2 (5 bases). Trimming pared 2 bases from V and 5 bases from J, leaving 7 bases between. Germline V lookup: CDR1 MNHNS, CDR2 SASEGT. This CDR3 has 13 amino acids. The CDR3 sequence: CASSELGENIQYF. CDR3 nucleotides: TGTGCCAGCAGTGAATTGGGAGAAAACATTCAGTACTTC.

The sample holds a few counts of this clonotype. The chain recombines TRBV28 with TRBJ2-2, with 10 bases that match TRBD1. The CDR3 runs 15 residues. V was clipped by 10 bases and J by 7 bases; unmatched bases: 12. Germline assignment: CDR1 MDHEN and CDR2 SYDVKM. Here the CDR3 DNA reads TGTGCCACCATACCCGGGACAGGGGTCATCGGGGAGCTGTTTTTT. Translated: CATIPGTGVIGELFF. The full variable domain, rest sourced from reference TRBV28 and TRBJ2-2, is DVKVTQSSRYLVKRTGEKVFLECVQDMDHENMFWYRQDPGLGLRLIYFSYDVKMKEKGDIPEGYSVSREKKERFSLILESASTNQTSMYLCATIPGTGVIGELFFGEGSRLTVL.

This clonotype showed up just a few times. For the CDR3, the DNA is TGCAGCGCAGAAAGGACAACACAAGAGACCCAGTACTTC. Translated, it gives CSAERTTQETQYF. This chain connects TRBV29-1 to TRBJ2-5; D possibly corresponds to TRBD1 (5 bases). The V and J ends lost 7 bases and 2 bases respectively, with 14 bases between them. This CDR3 spans 13 amino acids. CDR1 and CDR2 (germline): SQVTM, ANQGSEA. Supplemented by reference TRBV29-1 and TRBJ2-5, the full variable domain reads SAVISQKPSRDICQRGTSLTIQCQVDSQVTMMFWYRQQPGQSLTLIATANQGSEATYESGFVIDKFPISRPNLTFSTLTVSNMSPEDSSIYLCSAERTTQETQYFGPGTRLLVL.

A few counts support this clonotype. The chain uses TRBV29-1 and TRBJ2-7; 11 bases match TRBD2. Germline V gives CDR1 SQVTM, CDR2 ANQGSEA. V lost 6 bases, J lost 4 bases, and 5 bases stayed unmatched. CDR3 length equals 13 residues. The CDR3 spells CSVLWTSGYEQYF. The CDR3 DNA reads TGCAGCGTCCTTTGGACTAGCGGGTACGAGCAGTACTTC.

In this sample, this clonotype turned up a few times. This chain links TRBV3-1 with TRBJ2-7; TRBD2 aligns across 10 bases. This CDR3 is built from 15 residues. Germline trimming cut 7 bases from V and 4 bases from J; bases unmatched to any gene: 10. The germline V gene encodes CDR1 LGHDT and CDR2 YNNKEL (reference sequence). CDR3 sequence (DNA): TGTGCCAGCACCCGAGCGGGAGGGCCCTTTTACGAGCAGTACTTC. Its protein product is CASTRAGGPFYEQYF.

This clonotype was seen a handful of times. The V gene is TRBV10-3, the J gene TRBJ2-5; TRBD2 aligns across 11 bases. The assigned J gene may be wrong: the sequence end matches TRBJ2-7 better. Germline CDR1 is ENHRY and CDR2 is SYGVKD. The CDR3 covers 17 residues. The CDR3 DNA reads as TGTGCCATCAGTGAGGGACTAGCGGGTCCTAGCTCCTACGAGCAGTACTTC. Protein sequence: CAISEGLAGPSSYEQYF.

The rearrangement joins TRBV20-1 to TRBJ2-7; TRBD1 might be the D (5 bases). V lost 0 bases, J lost 0 bases, and 18 bases lay in between. The CDR3 covers 17 residues. Germline lookup yields CDR1 DFQATT and CDR2 SNEGSKA (reference sequence). The CDR3 sequence: CSARDRPGWDRSYEQYF. The CDR3 bases are TGCAGTGCTAGAGATAGGCCAGGGTGGGATCGCTCCTACGAGCAGTACTTC.

This clonotype showed up many times. This rearrangement joins TRBV21-1 to TRBJ1-5; the DNA was not used to check the table's D call, TRBD1. TRBV21-1 is a pseudogene segment. The CDR3 spans 15 residues. The CDR3 DNA sequence: TGTGCCAGCAGCAAGGGTGACAGTAGCAATCAGCCCCAGCATTTT. Encoded protein: CASSKGDSSNQPQHF.